This T cell receptor beta chain appears in the sequencing data of a study of T cell responses to AZD1222 COVID-19 vaccine. Produced via immunoSEQ multiplex PCR; TCRdb's table is partial and in-frame only. Among about 48,000 clones listed, about 88% were seen once. V lost 7 bases, J lost 2 bases, and 13 bases lay in between. Germline CDR1 SGHAT, CDR2 FQNNGV. The CDR3 length is 14 residues. The sample consisted of peripheral blood, taken 28 days after the second AZD1222 dose. V is TRBV11-2 and J is TRBJ2-3, with D possibly TRBD2 on 6 matching bases. This clonotype was obtained from an adult who received the AZD1222 COVID-19 vaccine. The CDR3 loop is CASTPGLYTDTQYF. For the CDR3, the DNA is TGTGCCAGCACCCCGGGACTTTACACAGATACGCAGTATTTT.